Presented here are 27 T cell receptor beta chains from one specimen sequenced in a study of shared clonotypes between healthy human individuals. TCRdb keeps only in-frame clones here, not all; method: immunoSEQ multiplex PCR. Here the sample spans about 1.1 million clones, 75% to 85% being singletons. The specimen was memory CD4+ T cells from PBMCs. Regarding subset: CD45RA-negative fraction. These receptor sequences come from a man between 18 and 29 years old in good health. Some clones in this sample may be carry-over from other donors' samples.

The rearrangement uses TRBV28 and TRBJ1-4, with D tentatively TRBD1 (6 bases). Trimming took off 5 bases at V and 4 bases at J, with 17 bases between the two ends. CDR1 and CDR2 from the germline V gene are MDHEN and SYDVKM. The CDR3 consists of 16 residues. The DNA for the CDR3 is TGTGCCAGCAGTCCCTCGGGGGGCGCCCATAATGAAAAACTGTTTTTT. It translates to CASSPSGGAHNEKLFF.

The chain joins TRBV2 to TRBJ2-7; a weak D match, TRBD1 (5 bases). Germline values: CDR1 SNHLY, CDR2 FYNNEI. V was clipped by 4 bases and J by 6 bases, with 13 bases between them. CDR3 size: 13 residues. The CDR3 protein is CASSGQGGSEQYF. Here the CDR3 DNA reads TGTGCCAGCAGTGGGCAGGGTGGTAGCGAGCAGTACTTC.

This chain connects TRBV27 to TRBJ2-1; 8 nucleotides line up with TRBD2. CDR1 MNHEY and CDR2 SMNVEV come from the germline V gene (reference sequence). The ends lost 1 base at V and 8 bases at J; junction bases unmatched: 10. The CDR3 loop spans 16 amino acids. DNA of the CDR3: TGTGCCAGCAGTTTATATCGGGCGGGAGGAAAACATGAGCAGTTCTTC. Translated: CASSLYRAGGKHEQFF.

The chain carries TRBV30 and TRBJ1-5, with a tentative D call TRBD1 (5 bases). The CDR3 contains 13 residues. CDR1 and CDR2 (germline): GTSNPN, SVGIG (reference sequence). The V end was cut by 2 bases, the J end by 8 bases, with 13 bases between. The CDR3 spells CAWSRSVREPQHF. The CDR3 DNA is TGTGCCTGGAGTCGGAGCGTCAGGGAGCCCCAGCATTTT. Full variable domain (missing parts from reference TRBV30 and TRBJ1-5): SQTIHQWPATLVQPVGSPLSLECTVEGTSNPNLYWYRQAAGRGLQLLFYSVGIGQISSEVPQNLSASRPQDRQFILSSKKLLLSDSGFYLCAWSRSVREPQHFGDGTRLSIL.

This chain joins TRBV5-1 and TRBJ2-7; a weak D match, TRBD2 (6 bases). CDR3 length: 18 amino acids. Per germline, CDR1 SGHRS and CDR2 YFSETQ. V was pared by 1 base and J by 0 bases, with 20 bases between. This CDR3 reads CASSLRGRGLQSSYEQYF. DNA of the CDR3: TGCGCCAGCAGCTTGAGGGGTCGGGGACTTCAAAGCTCCTACGAGCAGTACTTC.

The rearrangement uses TRBV27 and TRBJ2-3; D call uncertain. Germline V CDR1 and CDR2: MNHEY, SMNVEV (reference sequence). V dropped 6 bases and J dropped 4 bases, with 17 bases sitting between them. The CDR3 consists of 15 residues. CDR3 region: CASSSDGVLSDTQYF. The CDR3 region has the DNA TGTGCCAGCAGCTCGGACGGCGTTCTGTCAGATACGCAGTATTTT.

V is TRBV2 and J is TRBJ1-5, with unresolved D. The CDR3 consists of 14 residues. The germline V gene has CDR1 SNHLY and CDR2 FYNNEI. The V gene lost 6 bases and the J gene lost 5 bases, with 14 bases spanning the gap. This CDR3 is CASSPRPDYQPQHF. The CDR3 DNA reads TGTGCCAGCAGCCCTCGTCCCGACTATCAGCCCCAGCATTTT.

The chain combines TRBV19 with TRBJ2-2; 9 nucleotides line up with TRBD2. The germline CDR1 and CDR2 sequences are LNHDA and SQIVND (reference sequence). Trimming cost V 9 bases and J 2 bases; bases outside gene matches: 10. The CDR3 has 16 amino acids. The CDR3 nucleotides read TGTGCCAGCTGGTCCCGGACTAGCGTAAACACCGGGGAGCTGTTTTTT. This sequence encodes CASWSRTSVNTGELFF.

The chain links TRBV19 to TRBJ2-3; perhaps TRBD2 as D (5 bases). The CDR3 runs 14 residues. V was pared by 7 bases and J by 0 bases, with 11 bases between. Germline CDR1 LNHDA, CDR2 SQIVND (reference sequence). Here the CDR3 DNA reads TGTGCCAGTAAGCGGACGGATAGCACAGATACGCAGTATTTT. Translating it yields CASKRTDSTDTQYF. Full variable domain (outside the CDR3, taken from reference TRBV19 and TRBJ2-3): DGGITQSPKYLFRKEGQNVTLSCEQNLNHDAMYWYRQDPGQGLRLIYYSQIVNDFQKGDIAEGYSVSREKKESFPLTVTSAQKNPTAFYLCASKRTDSTDTQYFGPGTRLTVL.

This sequence joins TRBV11-3 and TRBJ2-5; D not resolved. V was trimmed by 1 base and J by 12 bases, leaving 15 bases between them. Germline V gene data show CDR1 as SGHNT and CDR2 as YENEEA. This CDR3 contains 13 residues. The CDR3 loop reads CASSLVPQTLKYF. CDR3 coding DNA: TGTGCCAGCAGCTTAGTACCCCAGACCTTGAAGTACTTC.

This chain connects TRBV5-4 to TRBJ2-7; D may be TRBD1 (6 bases). CDR3 size: 13 residues. V lost 3 bases and J lost 2, with 9 bases in between. Germline V gene data show CDR1 as SGHNT and CDR2 as YYREEE (reference sequence). This CDR3 reads CASSSGTPYEQYF. As DNA, the CDR3 is TGTGCCAGCAGCTCCGGGACACCCTACGAGCAGTACTTC.

There are many counts of this clone. The chain links TRBV19 to TRBJ1-2; 7 nucleotides align to TRBD1. This CDR3 has 14 amino acids. Per the germline V gene, CDR1 is LNHDA and CDR2 is SQIVND (reference sequence). V lost 8 bases, J lost 2 bases, and 8 bases stayed unmatched. The DNA of the CDR3 is TGTGCCAGTCGCACGACAGGGCGGAACTATGGCTACACCTTC. Its translation: CASRTTGRNYGYTF.

CDR3 sequence (DNA): TGTGCCAGCAGCTCAGCCCAGATAAGGAGCGGGGAGGGCTACGAGCAGTACTTC. Its protein is CASSSAQIRSGEGYEQYF. V and J are TRBV7-9 and TRBJ2-7; 7 bases are a match to TRBD2. CDR3 length: 18 amino acids. With V trimmed by 4 bases and J by 3 bases, 18 bases remained unmatched. The germline gives CDR1 SEHNR, CDR2 FQNEAQ (reference sequence).

The CDR3 nucleotides are TGTGCCAGCAGCTACAGGGGGCACACCGGGGAGCTGTTTTTT. This gives the protein CASSYRGHTGELFF. The chain links TRBV5-6 to TRBJ2-2; TRBD1 matches 9 bases. The CDR3 totals 14 residues. Germline-derived CDR1 and CDR2 are SGHDT and YYEEEE. The J segment lost 3 bases and the V segment lost 3 bases, leaving 0 bases of the junction unmatched.

This chain joins TRBV5-1 and TRBJ1-2; 7 bases map to TRBD1. CDR3 length equals 18 residues. The J segment lost 6 bases and the V segment lost 4 bases, leaving 21 bases of the junction unmatched. The germline gives CDR1 SGHRS, CDR2 YFSETQ. The CDR3 coding sequence is TGCGCCAGCAGCCCCGAGGGGGGACAGCGCAGTAGGGGCGATGGCTACACCTTC. Translating gives CASSPEGGQRSRGDGYTF.

Remarks on this clone: A far bigger clonotype differs at one base, so this is likely a read error. Other DNA sequences in the sample encode the same CDR3. The genes are TRBV29-1 and TRBJ1-1; no clear D. The CDR3 is 15 residues long. Germline assignment: CDR1 SQVTM and CDR2 ANQGSEA. Trimming removed 6 bases at V and 0 bases at J, with 17 bases between. The chain's CDR3 is CSVKAGWGMNTEAFF. In DNA, the CDR3 is TGCAGCGTAAAAGCCGGGTGGGGTATGAACACTGAAGCTTTCTTT.

In its sample, this clone was seen a few times. The gene calls are TRBV21-1 and TRBJ2-3. TRBV21-1 is an annotated pseudogene. The CDR3 runs to 15 residues. CDR3 nucleotide sequence: TGTGCCAGCAGCAAAGATTCGTGGGGCACAGATACGCAGTATTTT. Protein sequence: CASSKDSWGTDTQYF.

The chain carries TRBV9 and TRBJ2-1, with 12 nucleotides matching TRBD2. The length of the CDR3 is 14 residues. V lost 3 bases, J lost 10 bases, and 5 bases stayed unmatched. Germline CDR1 and CDR2: SGDLS and YYNGEE. The CDR3 bases are TGTGCCAGCAGCGGACTAGCGGGAGTTCGGGAGCAGTTCTTC. As protein: CASSGLAGVREQFF.

Note on this clone: Other DNA sequences from this sample encode an identical CDR3 as well. The rearrangement joins TRBV5-1 to TRBJ2-1; a possible D gene is TRBD1 (6 bases). CDR3 length: 15 amino acids. CDR1 and CDR2 from the germline V gene are SGHRS and YFSETQ. The V gene lost 4 bases and the J gene lost 2 bases, with 13 bases spanning the gap. The CDR3 here is CASSLSGAPYNEQFF. The CDR3 nucleotides read TGCGCCAGCAGCCTATCAGGGGCCCCCTACAATGAGCAGTTCTTC.

The chain joins TRBV11-1 to TRBJ2-7; D gene ambiguous. CDR1 and CDR2 (germline): SGHAT, FQDESV (reference sequence). This CDR3 region has 14 residues. The V end was cut by 2 bases, the J end by 2 bases, with 10 bases between. The DNA for the CDR3 is TGTGCCAGCAGCTTAACTACATACCCCTACGAGCAGTACTTC. This translates into CASSLTTYPYEQYF.

As DNA, the CDR3 is TGTGCCAGCAGGAGGGGCTGGGGAAACACCATATATTTT. It codes for CASRRGWGNTIYF. The V call is TRBV28, the J call TRBJ1-3; TRBD1 is a possible D gene (5 bases). V was cut by 6 bases and J by 4 bases, with 10 bases left in between. There are 13 residues in the CDR3. CDR1 MDHEN and CDR2 SYDVKM come from the germline V gene.

V gene TRBV15 combines with J gene TRBJ2-2; 9 nucleotides align to TRBD1. Germline V gives CDR1 LNHNV, CDR2 YYDKDF (reference sequence). The CDR3 has 18 amino acids. The V gene end was trimmed by 0 bases and the J gene end by 8 bases; junction bases not matched to a gene: 13. The CDR3 DNA sequence: TGTGCCACCAGCAGAGATTTGTTCGGGACAGGGTTTTTGGGGGAGCTGTTTTTT. This gives the protein CATSRDLFGTGFLGELFF.

The genes are TRBV2 and TRBJ2-7, with D perhaps matching TRBD1 or TRBD2 (6 bases each). CDR1 and CDR2 (germline): SNHLY, FYNNEI. The V end was cut by 7 bases, the J end by 4 bases, with 17 bases between. This CDR3 has 14 amino acids. The CDR3, as DNA: TGTGCCAGCACCATCTGGGGGGCGCATTACGAGCAGTACTTC. Translating it yields CASTIWGAHYEQYF. Full variable domain (outside the CDR3, taken from reference TRBV2 and TRBJ2-7): EPEVTQTPSHQVTQMGQEVILRCVPISNHLYFYWYRQILGQKVEFLVSFYNNEISEKSEIFDDQFSVERPDGSNFTLKIRSTKLEDSAMYFCASTIWGAHYEQYFGPGTRLTVT.

The table lists this clone with many counts. V is TRBV6-6 and J is TRBJ2-2; D gene uncertain. The CDR3 extends over 16 amino acids. CDR1 MNHNY and CDR2 SVGAGI come from the germline V gene (reference sequence). The germline V and J ends were trimmed by 7 bases and 6 bases, with 21 bases remaining between them. The CDR3 reads CASKFLRMTEPGELFF. CDR3 bases: TGTGCCAGCAAATTCTTACGGATGACCGAACCCGGGGAGCTGTTTTTT.

CDR3 protein: CASSLGLADDRQYF. CDR3 nucleotide sequence: TGTGCCAGCAGCCTCGGACTAGCGGACGACCGGCAGTACTTC. This chain uses TRBV5-4 with TRBJ2-7; 10 positions agree with TRBD2. CDR1 SGHNT and CDR2 YYREEE come from the germline V gene (reference sequence). The CDR3 is 14 residues long. V dropped 4 bases and J dropped 9; count of bases not matched to a gene: 10. The entire variable domain, with the rest obtained from reference TRBV5-4 and TRBJ2-7, is as follows: ETGVTQSPTHLIKTRGQQVTLRCSSQSGHNTVSWYQQALGQGPQFIFQYYREEENGRGNFPPRFSGLQFPNYSSELNVNALELDDSALYLCASSLGLADDRQYFGPGTRLTVT.

The chain uses TRBV2 and TRBJ1-1; D may be TRBD1 (6 bases). This CDR3 is 11 amino acids long. CDR1 and CDR2 from the germline V gene are SNHLY and FYNNEI. V lost 6 bases and J 4 bases, leaving 6 bases between the germline ends. CDR3 sequence: CASRGGTEAFF. Here the CDR3 DNA reads TGTGCCAGCAGAGGGGGCACTGAAGCTTTCTTT.

The rearrangement links TRBV25-1 to TRBJ1-2; D is unresolved. The CDR3 runs to 16 residues. V shed 4 bases and J shed 8 bases, with 23 bases lying between them. CDR1 is MGHDK, CDR2 SYGVNS, per germline. Written as DNA, the CDR3 is TGTGCCAGCAGTGCCGGAGGGAATAACGCTTTTCTGGGCTACACCTTC. This translates into CASSAGGNNAFLGYTF.